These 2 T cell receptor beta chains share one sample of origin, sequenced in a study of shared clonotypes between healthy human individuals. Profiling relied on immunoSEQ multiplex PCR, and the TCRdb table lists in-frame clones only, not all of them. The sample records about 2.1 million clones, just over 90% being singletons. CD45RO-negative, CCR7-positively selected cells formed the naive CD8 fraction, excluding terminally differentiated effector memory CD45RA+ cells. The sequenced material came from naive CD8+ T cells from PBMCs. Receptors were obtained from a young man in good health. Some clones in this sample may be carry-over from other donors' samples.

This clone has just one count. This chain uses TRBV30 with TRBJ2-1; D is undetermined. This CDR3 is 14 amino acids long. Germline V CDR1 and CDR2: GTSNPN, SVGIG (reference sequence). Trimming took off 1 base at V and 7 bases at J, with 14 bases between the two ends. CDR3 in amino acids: CAWSEGIGRNEQFF. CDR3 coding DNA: TGTGCCTGGAGTGAAGGTATTGGGCGGAATGAGCAGTTCTTC.

The CDR3 region has the DNA TGCGCCAGCAGCCAAGATTGGCCTGGTACCTACGAGCAGTACTTC. It codes for CASSQDWPGTYEQYF. This chain uses TRBV4-1 with TRBJ2-7, with D unclear. The CDR3 totals 15 residues. Trimming shortened V by 0 bases and J by 2 bases, and 11 bases separated the two germline ends. Germline V CDR1 and CDR2: MGHRA, YSYEKL.